The 23 T cell receptor beta chains presented below share a single source sample, sequenced in a study of T cell responses to AZD1222 COVID-19 vaccine (dated by TCRdb to the early 2020s). This specimen's time point label, interpreted: baseline before first vaccination. Sample treatment or condition, as interpreted from the label and publication: meningococcal conjugate vaccine given as trial control. The protocol used for the library was the immunoSEQ multiplex PCR assay. The immuneACCESS repertoire file appears here via TCRdb, limited to in-frame rearrangements. These files lack a portion of the clones; in checked studies, under half of the deficit traces to unresolved V genes, and the cause of the others is not known. Present in this sample are about 160,000 clones, roughly nine tenths of which were seen just once. The top ten constitute 4.4% of the sample. Sequenced here: peripheral blood, sampled on day 0 of MenACWY control vaccination. The receptors derive from an adult in good health.

The V gene is TRBV10-2, the J gene TRBJ2-3; D unclear. Germline assignment: CDR1 WSHSY and CDR2 SAAADI. The V end was cut by 8 bases, the J end by 0 bases, with 12 bases between. The CDR3 has 14 residues. CDR3 bases: TGCGCCAGCGGCGTTGGGATTAGCACAGATACGCAGTATTTT. Translation: CASGVGISTDTQYF.

This clone has only a few counts. The rearrangement links TRBV6-2 or TRBV6-3 to TRBJ1-2; 10 positions agree with TRBD1. The CDR3 is 16 amino acids. CDR1 is MNHEY and CDR2 is SVGEGT in the germline V gene. V shed 4 bases, J shed 8 bases, and the junction held 13 bases outside the gene matches. The CDR3 DNA reads as TGTGCCAGCAGTTCCTCCGGGACAGGGGTCTTATGGGGCTACACCTTC. It yields the protein CASSSSGTGVLWGYTF.

The V and J genes are TRBV14 and TRBJ2-1; 10 bases fit TRBD1. The CDR3 spans 16 residues. The junction had 10 bases not matched to a gene; V was cut back by 3 bases and J by 8 bases. The germline gives CDR1 SGHDN, CDR2 FVKESK. This CDR3 is CASSHYLGQGGHEQFF. In nucleotides, the CDR3 is TGTGCCAGCAGCCATTATTTAGGACAGGGGGGTCATGAGCAGTTCTTC.

The chain carries TRBV18 and TRBJ2-5; D not resolved. There are 14 residues in the CDR3. Trimming removed 1 base at V and 1 base at J, with 7 bases between. CDR1 and CDR2 (germline): KGHSH, LQKENI. The CDR3 DNA is TGTGCCAGCTCACCACTTAATCCCCAAGAGACCCAGTACTTC. This codes for CASSPLNPQETQYF.

This clone was detected only a few times. This chain joins TRBV15 and TRBJ1-4; D is unclear. V gave up 0 bases and J gave up 8 bases, with 19 bases separating them. The CDR3 has 17 amino acids. Germline values: CDR1 LNHNV, CDR2 YYDKDF (reference sequence). The CDR3 nucleotides are TGTGCCACCAGCAGAGATATCAATTCGGGAGCTAGCGAAAAACTGTTTTTT. The encoded protein is CATSRDINSGASEKLFF.

This sequence joins TRBV4-3 and TRBJ2-6, with 9 positions matching TRBD2. J was trimmed by 4 bases and V by 0 bases; bases with no gene match: 10. CDR1 is LGHNA and CDR2 is YSLEER in the germline V gene. CDR3 size: 19 residues. The CDR3 DNA is TGCGCCAGCAGCCAAGATACCCTAGCGGGATCACCCGGGGCCAACGTCCTGACTTTC. It translates to CASSQDTLAGSPGANVLTF.

This clone was found once. V gene TRBV9 combines with J gene TRBJ1-1; unclear D gene. The CDR3 is 13 residues long. CDR1 is SGDLS and CDR2 is YYNGEE in the germline V gene. V lost 0 bases and J 6 bases, leaving 9 bases between the germline ends. The CDR3 bases are TGTGCCAGCAGCGTAGCTACGGGAGCTGAAGCTTTCTTT. Protein: CASSVATGAEAFF.

This chain uses TRBV3-1 (or the pseudogene TRBV3-2) with TRBJ1-6; weak D call: TRBD1 (5 bases). From germline, CDR1 is LGHDT and CDR2 YNNKEL (reference sequence). The CDR3 is 15 amino acids. Trimming left V 1 base short and J 7 bases short, with 11 bases between. The CDR3 DNA is TGTGCCAGCAGCCAAGGGCAGGGTAGGAATTCACCCCTCCACTTT. Protein product: CASSQGQGRNSPLHF.

The gene calls are TRBV7-6 and TRBJ1-1; weak D call: TRBD1 (6 bases). Trimming removed 5 bases from V and 1 base from J, with 17 bases in between. Per the germline V gene, CDR1 is SGHVS and CDR2 is FNYEAQ. The CDR3 extends over 16 amino acids. The CDR3 loop reads CASSQVGGAWNTEAFF. CDR3 coding DNA: TGTGCCAGCAGCCAGGTAGGGGGGGCCTGGAACACTGAAGCTTTCTTT.

The V gene is TRBV7-2, the J gene TRBJ1-6, with unresolved D. The germline gives CDR1 SGHTA, CDR2 FQGNSA. There are 14 residues in the CDR3. V was shortened by 6 bases and J by 9 bases, with 15 bases between the two germline ends. The CDR3 sequence: CASRLDGYGSPLHF. For the CDR3, the DNA is TGTGCCAGCAGGCTGGATGGGTATGGTTCACCCCTCCACTTT.

J is TRBJ1-1 and V is TRBV6-5; D might be TRBD1 (5 bases). Germline values: CDR1 MNHEY, CDR2 SVGAGI. V lost 8 bases to trimming and J lost 5 bases, with 15 bases between them. The CDR3 is 13 residues long. CDR3 sequence (DNA): TGTGCCAGCTCGGGTCAGGGATATACTGAAGCTTTCTTT. It yields the protein CASSGQGYTEAFF.

V is TRBV5-1 and J is TRBJ2-7; D might be TRBD2 (5 bases). There are 16 residues in the CDR3. The germline V gene encodes CDR1 SGHRS and CDR2 YFSETQ. The germline V and J ends were trimmed by 3 bases and 0 bases, with 16 bases remaining between them. The CDR3 DNA reads TGCGCCAGCAGCTCGGCTGGAGGACCCAGCTCCTACGAGCAGTACTTC. Translated, it gives CASSSAGGPSSYEQYF.

The chain employs TRBV7-9 and TRBJ2-7, with 8 nucleotides matching TRBD1. Per germline, CDR1 SEHNR and CDR2 FQNEAQ (reference sequence). With V trimmed by 6 bases and J by 5 bases, 6 bases remained unmatched. This CDR3 spans 13 amino acids. The CDR3, as DNA: TGTGCCAGCAGTCCAGGGGGCCGGGACGAGCAGTACTTC. Protein sequence: CASSPGGRDEQYF.

The chain employs TRBV9 and TRBJ2-2; 8 bases match TRBD2. The germline V gene has CDR1 SGDLS and CDR2 YYNGEE. Germline trimming cut 3 bases from V and 4 bases from J; bases unmatched to any gene: 8. CDR3 length: 16 amino acids. CDR3 in DNA: TGTGCCAGCAGCGCTACGACGGGAGGGCTCACCGGGGAGCTGTTTTTT. Translated: CASSATTGGLTGELFF.

V gene TRBV5-1 combines with J gene TRBJ2-2; D is ambiguous. V shed 2 bases and J shed 2 bases, with 7 bases lying between them. The CDR3 contains 14 residues. In germline, CDR1 is SGHRS, CDR2 YFSETQ. The CDR3 here is CASSFSGNTGELFF. DNA of the CDR3: TGCGCCAGCAGCTTTTCAGGAAACACCGGGGAGCTGTTTTTT.

The chain uses TRBV3-1 (or the pseudogene TRBV3-2) and TRBJ1-2, with TRBD1 matching over 7 bases. The length of the CDR3 is 16 residues. V lost 0 bases to trimming and J lost 7 bases; unmatched junction nucleotides: 11. From germline, CDR1 is LGHDT and CDR2 YNNKEL (reference sequence). CDR3: CASSQDPGGGAFGYTF. The CDR3 bases are TGTGCCAGCAGCCAAGATCCAGGGGGAGGGGCCTTTGGCTACACCTTC.

V is TRBV27 and J is TRBJ1-2; 7 bases align to TRBD1. V was pared by 5 bases and J by 8 bases, with 8 bases of the junction left unmatched. In germline, CDR1 is MNHEY, CDR2 SMNVEV (reference sequence). CDR3 length: 13 residues. The CDR3 nucleotides are TGTGCCAGCAGTCAGACAGGGAGGAGCGGCTACACCTTC. Translating gives CASSQTGRSGYTF.

This clone has a handful of counts. The CDR3 DNA reads as TGTGCCAGCAGCTTAGACGGGACCGGGGCCAACGTCCTGACTTTC. Its translation is CASSLDGTGANVLTF. The chain uses TRBV7-2 and TRBJ2-6; D may be TRBD1 or TRBD2 (5 bases each). Between the trimmed V and J ends, which lost 1 base and 4 bases, there was a span of 8 bases. The CDR3 spans 15 residues. Germline assignment: CDR1 SGHTA and CDR2 FQGNSA.

This chain links TRBV9 with TRBJ1-1; D is unclear. CDR1 is SGDLS, CDR2 YYNGEE, per germline. The CDR3 length is 13 residues. V shed 0 bases and J shed 1 base, with 4 bases lying between them. The CDR3, as DNA: TGTGCCAGCAGCGTAGCTCAGAACACTGAAGCTTTCTTT. Protein product: CASSVAQNTEAFF.

This clone appeared once. This chain uses TRBV3-1 (or the pseudogene TRBV3-2) with TRBJ1-3; no reliable D call. The V gene lost 4 bases and the J gene lost 1 base, with 5 bases spanning the gap. Looked up from germline, CDR1 is LGHDT and CDR2 is YNNKEL (reference sequence). The CDR3 runs 13 residues. Here the CDR3 DNA reads TGTGCCAGCAGCCCCCCGTCTGGAAACACCATATATTTT. It yields the protein CASSPPSGNTIYF.

This sequence joins TRBV5-1 and TRBJ1-2; TRBD1 agrees at 7 bases. The germline V gene has CDR1 SGHRS and CDR2 YFSETQ. The trim removed 3 bases at V and 3 bases at J, leaving 5 bases unmatched. The CDR3 runs 14 residues. The CDR3 nucleotides read TGCGCCAGCAGCTGGGAACAGGGGCACTATGGCTACACCTTC. Translated: CASSWEQGHYGYTF. The whole variable domain, filled in from reference TRBV5-1 and TRBJ1-2, reads KAGVTQTPRYLIKTRGQQVTLSCSPISGHRSVSWYQQTPGQGLQFLFEYFSETQRNKGNFPGRFSGRQFSNSRSEMNVSTLELGDSALYLCASSWEQGHYGYTFGSGTRLTVV.

V gene TRBV6-5 combines with J gene TRBJ1-3, with D perhaps matching TRBD1 (6 bases). The CDR3 totals 14 residues. The V gene lost 4 bases and the J gene lost 2 bases, with 9 bases spanning the gap. Per germline, CDR1 MNHEY and CDR2 SVGAGI. CDR3 in DNA: TGTGCCAGCAGTTCTCCAGGGGCTGGAAACACCATATATTTT. This gives the protein CASSSPGAGNTIYF.

V is TRBV6-2 or TRBV6-3 and J is TRBJ2-7; D not certain. Trimming cost V 0 bases and J 2 bases, with 5 bases left between them. The CDR3 is 13 residues long. From germline, CDR1 is MNHEY and CDR2 SVGEGT. CDR3 bases: TGTGCCAGCAGTTACTCGAGTCCCTACGAGCAGTACTTC. Protein sequence: CASSYSSPYEQYF.